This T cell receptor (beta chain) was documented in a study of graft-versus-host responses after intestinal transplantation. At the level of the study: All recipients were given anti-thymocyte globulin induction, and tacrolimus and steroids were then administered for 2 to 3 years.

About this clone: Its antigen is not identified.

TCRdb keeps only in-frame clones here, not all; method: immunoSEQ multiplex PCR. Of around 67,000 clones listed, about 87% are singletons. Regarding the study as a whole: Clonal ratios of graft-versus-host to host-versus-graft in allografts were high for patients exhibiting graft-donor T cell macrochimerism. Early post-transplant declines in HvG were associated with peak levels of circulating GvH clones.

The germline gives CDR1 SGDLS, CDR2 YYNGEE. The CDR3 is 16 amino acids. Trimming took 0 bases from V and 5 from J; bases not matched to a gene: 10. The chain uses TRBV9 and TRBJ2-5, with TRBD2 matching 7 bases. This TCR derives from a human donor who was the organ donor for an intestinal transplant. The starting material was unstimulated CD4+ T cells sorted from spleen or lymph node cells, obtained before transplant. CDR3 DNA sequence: TGTGCCAGCAGCGTAGGCCCCCCCCGGGGGGAGGAGACCCAGTACTTC. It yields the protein CASSVGPPRGEETQYF.